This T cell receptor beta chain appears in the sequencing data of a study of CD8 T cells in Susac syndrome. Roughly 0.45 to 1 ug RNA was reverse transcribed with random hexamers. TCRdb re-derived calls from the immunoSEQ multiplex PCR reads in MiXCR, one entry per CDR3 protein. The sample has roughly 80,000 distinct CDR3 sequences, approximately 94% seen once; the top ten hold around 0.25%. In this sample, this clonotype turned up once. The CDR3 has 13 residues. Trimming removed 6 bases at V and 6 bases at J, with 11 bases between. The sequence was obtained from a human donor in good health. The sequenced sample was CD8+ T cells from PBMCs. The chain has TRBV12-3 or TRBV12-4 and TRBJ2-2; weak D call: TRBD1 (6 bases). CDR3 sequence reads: CASSLRQAGELFF. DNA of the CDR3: TGTGCCAGCAGCCTCCGACAGGCCGGGGAGCTGTTTTTT.